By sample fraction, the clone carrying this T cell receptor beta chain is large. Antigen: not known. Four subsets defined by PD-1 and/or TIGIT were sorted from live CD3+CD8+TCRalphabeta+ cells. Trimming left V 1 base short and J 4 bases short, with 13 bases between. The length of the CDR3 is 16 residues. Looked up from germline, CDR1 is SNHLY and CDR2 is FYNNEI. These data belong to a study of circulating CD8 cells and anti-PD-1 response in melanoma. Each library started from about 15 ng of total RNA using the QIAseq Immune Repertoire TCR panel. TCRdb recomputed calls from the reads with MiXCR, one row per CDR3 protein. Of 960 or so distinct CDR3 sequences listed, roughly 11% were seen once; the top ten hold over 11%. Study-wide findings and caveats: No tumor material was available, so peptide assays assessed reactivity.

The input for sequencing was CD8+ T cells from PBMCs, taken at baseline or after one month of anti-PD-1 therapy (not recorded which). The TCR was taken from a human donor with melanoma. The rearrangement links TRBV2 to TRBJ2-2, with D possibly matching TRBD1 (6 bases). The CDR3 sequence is CASSEEGDPTTGELFF. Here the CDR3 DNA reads TGTGCCAGCAGTGAAGAGGGGGACCCCACCACCGGGGAGCTGTTTTTT.